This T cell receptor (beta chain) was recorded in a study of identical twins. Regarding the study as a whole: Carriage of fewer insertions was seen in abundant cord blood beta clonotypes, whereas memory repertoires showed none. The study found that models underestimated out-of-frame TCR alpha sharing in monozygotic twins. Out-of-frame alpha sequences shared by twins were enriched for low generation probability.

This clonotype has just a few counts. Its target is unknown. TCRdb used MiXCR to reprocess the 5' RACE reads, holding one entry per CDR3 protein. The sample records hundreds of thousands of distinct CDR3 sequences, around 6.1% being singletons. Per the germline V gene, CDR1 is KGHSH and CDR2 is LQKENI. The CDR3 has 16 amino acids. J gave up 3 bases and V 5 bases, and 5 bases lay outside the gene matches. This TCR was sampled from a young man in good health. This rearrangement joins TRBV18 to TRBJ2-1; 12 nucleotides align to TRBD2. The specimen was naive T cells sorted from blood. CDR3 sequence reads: CASSERTSGIYNEQFF. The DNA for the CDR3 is TGTGCCAGCTCAGAAAGGACTAGCGGGATCTACAATGAGCAGTTCTTC.